This TCR beta chain was profiled in a study of blood T cell repertoires in COVID-19. TCRdb's copy holds only in-frame clones and misses some; the assay was immunoSEQ multiplex PCR. The sample shows around 620,000 clones, approximately 90% of them seen only once. The CDR3 is 13 amino acids. The germline gives CDR1 MRHNA, CDR2 SNTAGT. V lost 4 bases, J lost 5 bases, and 11 bases lay in between. Turning to this clone: Other DNA sequences in the same sample also yield this CDR3.

The V call is TRBV6-4, the J call TRBJ1-2, with D possibly TRBD1 on 6 matching bases. The clonotype comes from a woman between 18 and 29 years old with acute or convalescent COVID-19. Sequencing input: peripheral blood. The CDR3 reads CASSVGQGYGYTF. CDR3 nucleotides: TGTGCCAGCAGTGTCGGGCAGGGGTATGGCTACACCTTC.